Listed below are T cell receptor beta chains from one sample, sequenced in a study of blood T cell repertoires in COVID-19. TCRdb's table, derived via immunoSEQ multiplex PCR, lists solely in-frame clones and lacks some. The table has fewer than 250,000 clones, roughly 80% seen once. The source material was peripheral blood. The receptor source for this set is a man aged 55 to 70 with acute or convalescent COVID-19. CDR3s include the opening cysteine and the closing phenylalanine or tryptophan. The D gene is left open where the match is weak. Only some rows state a clone size, as once, few, many or a class for expanded clones.

size: -
V: TRBV19
D: TRBD1
J: TRBJ1-4
DNA: TGTGCCAGTAGCCGTTCGACAGGGGGAGGTGAAAAACTGTTTTTT
CDR3: CASSRSTGGGEKLFF

size: -
V: TRBV6-5
D: -
J: TRBJ1-5
DNA: TGTGCCAGCAGAGCGAGGGGGAGCAATCAGCCCCAGCATTTT
CDR3: CASRARGSNQPQHF

size: -
V: TRBV4-1
D: TRBD1
J: TRBJ1-1
DNA: TGCGCCAGCAGCCAGGGCGAGGGACAGGGGGAAGCTTTCTTT
CDR3: CASSQGEGQGEAFF

size: few
V: TRBV7-3
D: TRBD2
J: TRBJ2-7
DNA: TGTGCCAGCAGCTTAAGGGGAGGGGACGAGCAGTACTTC
CDR3: CASSLRGGDEQYF

size: -
V: TRBV19
D: -
J: TRBJ1-3
DNA: TGTGCCAGTACCGACCCAGGGACTGGAAACACCATATATTTT
CDR3: CASTDPGTGNTIYF

size: -
V: TRBV5-5
D: -
J: TRBJ1-3
DNA: TGTGCCAGCAGCCCCGACGTGACAAGTAACACCATATATTTT
CDR3: CASSPDVTSNTIYF

size: -
V: TRBV6-5
D: TRBD1
J: TRBJ2-7
DNA: TGTGCCAGCGCACGGCCAGGGGGCGCTTACGAGCAGTACTTC
CDR3: CASARPGGAYEQYF

size: -
V: TRBV7-3
D: TRBD2
J: TRBJ2-1
DNA: TGTGCCAGCAGCTCTAGCGGGGGGGCCTATGAGCAGTTCTTC
CDR3: CASSSSGGAYEQFF

size: -
V: TRBV6-1
D: TRBD1
J: TRBJ2-1
DNA: TGTGCCAGCAGTGAATTCAGGGGGCACAATGAGCAGTTCTTC
CDR3: CASSEFRGHNEQFF

size: -
V: TRBV4-3
D: TRBD1
J: TRBJ1-5
DNA: TGCGCCAGCAGCCAAGATGTTGGCAGGGGGTATCAGCCCCAGCATTTT
CDR3: CASSQDVGRGYQPQHF

size: -
V: TRBV18
D: -
J: TRBJ1-1
DNA: TGTGCCAGCTCACCGGTGGGGAAGGGGACTGAAGCTTTCTTT
CDR3: CASSPVGKGTEAFF

size: -
V: TRBV5-1
D: TRBD1
J: TRBJ2-5
DNA: TGCGCCAGCAGCTCCGGGACAGGGAAAGAGACCCAGTACTTC
CDR3: CASSSGTGKETQYF

size: few
V: TRBV12-3/TRBV12-4
D: -
J: TRBJ2-7
DNA: TGTGCCAGCAGTTTTTCCCACTCCTACGAGCAGTACTTC
CDR3: CASSFSHSYEQYF

size: -
V: TRBV18
D: -
J: TRBJ2-4
DNA: TGTGCCAGCCGAAGATTACAGGAGAAAAACATTCAGTACTTC
CDR3: CASRRLQEKNIQYF

size: -
V: TRBV5-5
D: -
J: TRBJ2-7
DNA: TGTGCCAGCAGTCGAGACAGGAGAAACGAGCAGTACTTC
CDR3: CASSRDRRNEQYF

size: -
V: TRBV28
D: -
J: TRBJ1-1
DNA: TGTGCCAGCACGCGTGTCACTGAAGCTTTCTTT
CDR3: CASTRVTEAFF

size: few
V: TRBV6-5
D: TRBD2
J: TRBJ2-5
DNA: TGTGCCAGCAGTTCCCCGGGGGGGGGAGAGACCCAGTACTTC
CDR3: CASSSPGGGETQYF

size: -
V: TRBV6-5
D: TRBD1
J: TRBJ2-7
DNA: TGTGCCAGCAGTTACGGACAGGGAGTCTCCTACGAGCAGTACTTC
CDR3: CASSYGQGVSYEQYF

size: -
V: TRBV7-6
D: TRBD2
J: TRBJ2-1
DNA: TGTGCCAGCAGCCCGGGACTAGCGGGAGGGCCTGAGCAGTTCTTC
CDR3: CASSPGLAGGPEQFF

size: once
V: TRBV9
D: TRBD2
J: TRBJ2-4
DNA: TGTGCCAGCAGCGTAGATAGCGGGAGGGCGCAGGGGGCCAAAAACATTCAGTACTTC
CDR3: CASSVDSGRAQGAKNIQYF

size: -
V: TRBV5-1
D: -
J: TRBJ1-1
DNA: TGCGCCAGCAGACAACATCCAACGAACACTGAAGCTTTCTTT
CDR3: CASRQHPTNTEAFF

size: -
V: TRBV11-3
D: TRBD1
J: TRBJ1-6
DNA: TGTGCCAGCAGCTCGCCCCCGACAGGGGGCTCCTATAATTCACCCCTCCACTTT
CDR3: CASSSPPTGGSYNSPLHF